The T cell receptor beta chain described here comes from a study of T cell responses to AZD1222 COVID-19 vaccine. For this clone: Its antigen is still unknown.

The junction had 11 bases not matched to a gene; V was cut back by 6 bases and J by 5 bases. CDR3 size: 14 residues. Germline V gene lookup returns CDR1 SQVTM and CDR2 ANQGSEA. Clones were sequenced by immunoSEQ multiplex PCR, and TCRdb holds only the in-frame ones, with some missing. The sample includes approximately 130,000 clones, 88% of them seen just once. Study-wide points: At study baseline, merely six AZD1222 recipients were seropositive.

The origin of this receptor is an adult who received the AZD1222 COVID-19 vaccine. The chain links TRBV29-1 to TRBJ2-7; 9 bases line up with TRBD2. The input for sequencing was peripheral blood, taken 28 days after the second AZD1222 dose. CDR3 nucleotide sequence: TGCAGCGTGAGGAGGGGGACTAGCATCGACGAGCAGTACTTC. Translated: CSVRRGTSIDEQYF.